This TCR beta chain is from a study of T-cell memory formation after mild COVID-19. On the study more broadly: TCR clusters mostly belonged to single donors.

This clonotype was observed a few times. Its antigen is still unknown. The CDR3 is 16 residues long. Deletions cut 1 base from V and 4 bases from J, with 15 bases between. CDR1 LGHNA and CDR2 YSLEER come from the germline V gene. Study conclusions and caveats: Nothing showed for sure that second-wave clones peaking on day 37 were SARS-CoV-2 specific.

The TCR alpha and TCR beta cDNA libraries, bearing sample barcodes and UMIs, were generated by 5'RACE using constant-segment primers. In TCRdb, the 5' RACE reads were re-called with MiXCR into one record per CDR3 protein. The table lists around 320,000 distinct CDR3 sequences, around 19% of them singletons. The sample was PBMCs or a T cell subset sorted from them (not recorded which). This TCR was recovered from a man aged 18 to 30 who had mild COVID-19 (a few samples of this study predate the infection). Cell type and time point are not known. V and J are TRBV4-3 and TRBJ2-3, with TRBD1 as a possible D gene (6 bases). The DNA of the CDR3 is TGCGCCAGCAGCCAAGTGAGAGGGGGTTTCGCAGATACGCAGTATTTT. This sequence encodes CASSQVRGGFADTQYF.